One and the same sample provided the 28 T cell receptor beta chains below, sequenced in a study of Graves' ophthalmopathy and Graves' hyperthyroidism. Amplification of the TCR beta CDR3 regions used RNA transcripts (as template). Investigators did first-round RT-PCR with HTBI primers, then second-round multiplex PCR. TCRdb re-analysed the multiplex PCR reads in MiXCR, keeping a single row per CDR3 protein. Altogether roughly 600,000 distinct CDR3 sequences are present, about 35% being singletons, with the ten largest covering about 4%. The sample consisted of peripheral blood or thyroid tissue (not recorded which). Receptors originate from an adult man with Graves' hyperthyroidism.

This clonotype was recorded many times. The V gene is TRBV11-2, the J gene TRBJ2-5; tentatively, D is TRBD1 (6 bases). The CDR3 has 15 amino acids. Trimming pared 0 bases from V and 5 bases from J, leaving 13 bases between. Germline V gene data show CDR1 as SGHAT and CDR2 as FQNNGV. The CDR3 sequence is CASSLDLGGSETQYF. In DNA, the CDR3 is TGTGCCAGCAGCTTAGATCTAGGGGGTTCGGAGACCCAGTACTTC. Filled out from reference TRBV11-2 and TRBJ2-5, the complete variable domain reads EAGVAQSPRYKIIEKRQSVAFWCNPISGHATLYWYQQILGQGPKLLIQFQNNGVVDDSQLPKDRFSAERLKGVDSTLKIQPAKLEDSAVYLCASSLDLGGSETQYFGPGTRLLVL.

This clonotype showed up many times. V is TRBV5-1 and J is TRBJ1-1, with D maybe TRBD1 (5 bases). Germline CDR1 and CDR2: SGHRS and YFSETQ. V was shortened by 0 bases and J by 5 bases, with 11 bases between the two germline ends. CDR3 length: 14 amino acids. CDR3 in amino acids: CASSLGWEGTEAFF. The DNA for the CDR3 is TGCGCCAGCAGCTTGGGTTGGGAGGGGACTGAAGCTTTCTTT.

Details on this clonotype: A read error may explain this, as a much larger clone is one base away. The chain employs TRBV5-6 and TRBJ2-6; unclear D gene. V was shortened by 8 bases and J by 0 bases, with 6 bases between the two germline ends. Germline-derived CDR1 and CDR2 are SGHDT and YYEEEE. This CDR3 region has 13 residues. The CDR3 here is CASASSGANVLTF. CDR3 nucleotides: TGTGCCAGTGCGAGCTCTGGGGCCAACGTCCTGACTTTC. Full variable domain (remainder filled in from reference TRBV5-6 and TRBJ2-6): DAGVTQSPTHLIKTRGQQVTLRCSPKSGHDTVSWYQQALGQGPQFIFQYYEEEERQRGNFPDRFSGHQFPNYSSELNVNALLLGDSALYLCASASSGANVLTFGAGSRLTVL.

The V call is TRBV13, the J call TRBJ1-1, with D unclear. The CDR3 spans 12 residues. Germline CDR1 PRHDT, CDR2 FYEKMQ (reference sequence). V lost 4 bases, J lost 7 bases, and 10 bases lay in between. The CDR3 DNA sequence: TGTGCCAGCAGCTCAGCGACAAGTGAAGCTTTCTTT. Translation: CASSSATSEAFF.

The sample holds many counts of this clonotype. The rearrangement uses TRBV3-1 and TRBJ2-5; tentatively, D is TRBD1 (6 bases). Deletions cut 3 bases from V and 4 bases from J, with 12 bases between. The CDR3 runs to 14 residues. Germline assignment: CDR1 LGHDT and CDR2 YNNKEL (reference sequence). CDR3 coding DNA: TGTGCCAGCAGCCAGGGGGCTGTAGGAGAGACCCAGTACTTC. Residues: CASSQGAVGETQYF.

The gene calls are TRBV20-1 and TRBJ2-5, with 14 nucleotides matching TRBD2. Germline CDR1 DFQATT, CDR2 SNEGSKA (reference sequence). The trim removed 6 bases at V and 9 bases at J, leaving 9 bases unmatched. The CDR3 has 14 amino acids. The CDR3 here is CSAKTSGGETAQYF. In DNA form, the CDR3 reads TGCAGTGCCAAGACTAGCGGGGGGGAAACGGCCCAGTACTTC.

Details on this clonotype: With a much larger clone just one base away, this may be a read error. The gene calls are TRBV6-5 and TRBJ2-7; D might be TRBD2 (5 bases). Germline loops: CDR1 MNHEY, CDR2 SVGAGI. V was trimmed by 7 bases and J by 6 bases, leaving 22 bases between them. The CDR3 length is 15 residues. CDR3 residues: CASTSGGGPFTEQYF. The CDR3 DNA reads as TGTGCCAGCACTTCCGGAGGAGGCCCCTTTACCGAGCAGTACTTC.

V gene TRBV18 combines with J gene TRBJ1-1; maybe TRBD1 (6 bases). The CDR3 is 15 residues long. The germline V and J ends were trimmed by 5 bases and 1 base, with 14 bases remaining between them. Germline V gene lookup returns CDR1 KGHSH and CDR2 LQKENI. For the CDR3, the DNA is TGTGCCAGCTCATCCCGGACAGTCGGGAACACTGAAGCTTTCTTT. Its protein product is CASSSRTVGNTEAFF.

This clonotype showed up many times. The chain carries TRBV2 and TRBJ1-1; D is perhaps TRBD1 (6 bases). Germline CDR1 SNHLY, CDR2 FYNNEI. The CDR3 length is 14 residues. V dropped 2 bases and J dropped 0 bases, with 7 bases sitting between them. The CDR3: CASSERTVNTEAFF. DNA of the CDR3: TGTGCCAGCAGTGAACGGACAGTGAACACTGAAGCTTTCTTT.

In this sample, this clonotype turned up many times. The chain has TRBV24-1 and TRBJ2-2; D remains ambiguous. Germline lookup yields CDR1 KGHDR and CDR2 SFDVKD. This CDR3 is built from 13 residues. V lost 3 bases and J lost 4, with 5 bases in between. The DNA for the CDR3 is TGTGCCACCAGTGATGCAATCACCGGGGAGCTGTTTTTT. Residues: CATSDAITGELFF.

The chain has TRBV6-1 and TRBJ2-6; TRBD1 aligns across 7 bases. Germline CDR1 reads MNHNS; CDR2 reads SASEGT. There are 18 residues in the CDR3. After removal of 6 bases from V and 0 bases from J, the junction contained 11 bases not matched to a gene. In DNA form, the CDR3 reads TGTGCCAGCAGCCCACCCCGACAGGGTTTCTCTGGGGCCAACGTCCTGACTTTC. Translation: CASSPPRQGFSGANVLTF.

This clonotype was seen a handful of times. The CDR3 nucleotides are TGTGCCACCAGCAGCCCCGTTTCTGGGGCCAACGTCCTGACTTTC. Amino acid sequence: CATSSPVSGANVLTF. This chain links TRBV15 with TRBJ2-6; no definite D call. This CDR3 comprises 15 residues. Germline V gives CDR1 LNHNV, CDR2 YYDKDF (reference sequence). V was pared by 3 bases and J by 1 base, with 7 bases between.

This clonotype was observed a few times. The chain is built from TRBV9 and TRBJ1-1; no clear D. The germline CDR1 and CDR2 sequences are SGDLS and YYNGEE. This CDR3 region has 14 residues. The V gene lost 7 bases and the J gene lost 0 bases, with 13 bases spanning the gap. CDR3 DNA: TGTGCCAGCTCACCAGTACAGATGAACACTGAAGCTTTCTTT. Its translation: CASSPVQMNTEAFF. The entire variable domain, with the rest obtained from reference TRBV9 and TRBJ1-1, is as follows: DSGVTQTPKHLITATGQRVTLRCSPRSGDLSVYWYQQSLDQGLQFLIQYYNGEERAKGNILERFSAQQFPDLHSELNLSSLELGDSALYFCASSPVQMNTEAFFGQGTRLTVV.

The rearrangement joins TRBV5-1 to TRBJ1-1; D is undetermined. CDR3 length: 14 amino acids. The ends were cut back, 0 bases at V and 5 bases at J, with 11 bases in the middle. Germline CDR1 and CDR2: SGHRS and YFSETQ. The CDR3 is CASSLAGGMTEAFF. The CDR3 DNA reads TGCGCCAGCAGCTTGGCCGGAGGGATGACTGAAGCTTTCTTT. Supplemented by reference TRBV5-1 and TRBJ1-1, the full variable domain reads KAGVTQTPRYLIKTRGQQVTLSCSPISGHRSVSWYQQTPGQGLQFLFEYFSETQRNKGNFPGRFSGRQFSNSRSEMNVSTLELGDSALYLCASSLAGGMTEAFFGQGTRLTVV.

This clonotype was found a few times. This chain connects TRBV9 to TRBJ1-4; the match to TRBD1 covers 7 bases. V shed 7 bases, J shed 2 bases, and the junction held 14 bases outside the gene matches. In germline, CDR1 is SGDLS, CDR2 YYNGEE. The CDR3 extends over 17 amino acids. The CDR3 sequence is CASSRGRATGTNEKLFF. In nucleotides, the CDR3 is TGTGCCAGCTCAAGAGGCAGGGCGACAGGGACTAATGAAAAACTGTTTTTT.

The chain carries TRBV7-9 and TRBJ1-5, with D hard to call. The CDR3 totals 15 residues. In germline, CDR1 is SEHNR, CDR2 FQNEAQ (reference sequence). Trimming pared 5 bases from V and 4 bases from J, leaving 15 bases between. In nucleotides, the CDR3 is TGTGCCAGCAGCCAAGAACGTCAGCTAAATCAGCCCCAGCATTTT. Encoded protein: CASSQERQLNQPQHF.

The J gene is TRBJ1-2, the V gene TRBV9; perhaps TRBD1 as D (5 bases). This CDR3 is built from 14 residues. The germline V gene has CDR1 SGDLS and CDR2 YYNGEE. V lost 7 bases and J 0 bases, leaving 13 bases between the germline ends. The CDR3 loop is CASGHGAANYGYTF. Here the CDR3 DNA reads TGTGCCAGCGGACATGGAGCGGCTAACTATGGCTACACCTTC.

This chain joins TRBV19 and TRBJ1-2, with TRBD1 identical over 8 bases. V dropped 6 bases and J dropped 6; count of bases not matched to a gene: 6. Germline CDR1 is LNHDA and CDR2 is SQIVND (reference sequence). The CDR3 has 13 residues. The DNA of the CDR3 is TGTGCCAGTAGCCCGACAGGGGACCATGGCTACACCTTC. It specifies CASSPTGDHGYTF.

For this clonotype: Given a much more abundant clone one base away, this may be a read error. V is TRBV7-8 and J is TRBJ2-2; TRBD1 might be the D (5 bases). V shed 5 bases and J shed 11 bases, with 21 bases lying between them. Germline lookup yields CDR1 SGHVS and CDR2 FQNEAQ. The CDR3 is 15 residues long. The CDR3 protein is CASSRVVGPNGELFF. The CDR3 bases are TGTGCCAGCAGCCGAGTGGTGGGGCCGAACGGCGAGCTGTTTTTT. Filled out from reference TRBV7-8 and TRBJ2-2, the complete variable domain reads GAGVSQSPRYKVAKRGQDVALRCDPISGHVSLFWYQQALGQGPEFLTYFQNEAQLDKSGLPSDRFFAERPEGSVSTLKIQRTQQEDSAVYLCASSRVVGPNGELFFGEGSRLTVL.

The chain employs TRBV20-1 and TRBJ2-7, with a possible D match to TRBD1 (5 bases). CDR1 is DFQATT, CDR2 SNEGSKA, per germline (reference sequence). CDR3 size: 15 residues. Trimming stripped 5 bases from V and 3 bases from J, with 20 bases between. CDR3 residues: CSADQGVAMNYEQYF. The DNA of the CDR3 is TGCAGTGCTGACCAAGGGGTCGCCATGAACTACGAGCAGTACTTC.

The count of this clonotype is one. DNA of the CDR3: TGTGCCAGCAGTGGCAGTCCGGGACTAGGTTTCGAGACCCAGTACTTC. It encodes CASSGSPGLGFETQYF. The chain has TRBV7-9 and TRBJ2-5; 8 bases are shared with TRBD2. The length of the CDR3 is 16 residues. Germline trimming cut 6 bases from V and 5 bases from J; bases unmatched to any gene: 14. CDR1 is SEHNR and CDR2 is FQNEAQ in the germline V gene (reference sequence). Using reference TRBV7-9 and TRBJ2-5 for the parts outside the CDR3, the full variable domain is DTGVSQNPRHKITKRGQNVTFRCDPISEHNRLYWYRQTLGQGPEFLTYFQNEAQLEKSRLLSDRFSAERPKGSFSTLEIQRTEQGDSAMYLCASSGSPGLGFETQYFGPGTRLLVL.

The chain is built from TRBV2 and TRBJ2-5; TRBD2 aligns across 15 bases. Germline V CDR1 and CDR2: SNHLY, FYNNEI. CDR3 length equals 14 residues. The trim removed 11 bases at V and 3 bases at J, leaving 4 bases unmatched. The CDR3 DNA reads as TGTGCCTGGGGACTAGCGGGGGGTAAAGAGACCCAGTACTTC. This gives the protein CAWGLAGGKETQYF.

In its sample, this clonotype was seen once. The chain uses TRBV20-1 and TRBJ2-7; maybe TRBD2 (8 bases). CDR1 and CDR2 (germline): DFQATT, SNEGSKA (reference sequence). Trimming pared 0 bases from V and 7 bases from J, leaving 19 bases between. The CDR3 spans 15 residues. The CDR3 bases are TGCAGTGCTAGAGAGGTGGGACTAGGGGGCGATGAGCAGTACTTC. It translates to CSAREVGLGGDEQYF.

The CDR3 sequence: CATSRSGTGYEQYF. The CDR3 nucleotides read TGTGCCACCAGCCGATCCGGGACAGGGTATGAGCAGTACTTC. The chain is built from TRBV15 and TRBJ2-7; 9 nucleotides agree with TRBD1. Germline CDR1 reads LNHNV; CDR2 reads YYDKDF (reference sequence). V lost 5 bases to trimming and J lost 7 bases; unmatched junction nucleotides: 9. The CDR3 runs to 14 residues.

The chain combines TRBV25-1 with TRBJ1-6; D remains ambiguous. The germline CDR1 and CDR2 sequences are MGHDK and SYGVNS. The CDR3 runs 8 residues. V was shortened by 6 bases and J by 17 bases, with 5 bases between the two germline ends. The CDR3 DNA reads as TGTGCCAGCAGCCCCTTCCACTTT. It specifies CASSPFHF.

V usage is TRBV9 and J usage is TRBJ2-3, with D uncertain. Between the trimmed V and J ends, which lost 4 bases and 1 base, there was a span of 10 bases. The germline gives CDR1 SGDLS, CDR2 YYNGEE. CDR3 length: 14 residues. CDR3 protein: CASSQDQRTDTQYF. The CDR3 region has the DNA TGTGCCAGCAGCCAAGACCAGCGCACAGATACGCAGTATTTT.

This clonotype showed up many times. The genes are TRBV28 and TRBJ1-1; the match to TRBD1 covers 8 bases. V lost 6 bases to trimming and J lost 7 bases; unmatched junction nucleotides: 4. The CDR3 contains 12 residues. CDR1 is MDHEN, CDR2 SYDVKM, per germline. The CDR3 coding sequence is TGTGCCAGCAGGTATACAGGGGGTGAAGCTTTCTTT. Protein: CASRYTGGEAFF.

This chain connects TRBV10-3 to TRBJ1-5; D remains unclear. The germline CDR1 and CDR2 sequences are ENHRY and SYGVKD. The V end was cut by 3 bases, the J end by 2 bases, with 14 bases between. The CDR3 totals 16 residues. CDR3 nucleotides: TGTGCCATCAGTGATATGGGAGGGATAGGCAATCAGCCCCAGCATTTT. Protein: CAISDMGGIGNQPQHF.